The source of this T cell receptor (beta chain) is a study of cytomegalovirus exposure and HLA in healthy donors. This CDR3 region has 17 residues. The germline CDR1 and CDR2 sequences are MNHNS and SASEGT. V was clipped by 0 bases and J by 2 bases; unmatched bases: 5. Although they were nominally healthy when sampled, donors likely had unrecorded immune exposures. In regard to this clone: Its antigen is as yet unknown.

In the PCR, 60 Vbeta and 13 Jbeta primers were used. In the original analysis: Later work found 80 million or so unique TCR beta chains, with 9.5 million to 12 million shared. Using immunoSEQ multiplex PCR, the repertoire was profiled, and TCRdb retains in-frame clones only, with some absent. V and J calls and clone size are given by that table; D and trimming were obtained from the DNA. The repertoire consists of 200,000 or so clones, with roughly 80% occurring once and the leading ten covering around 0.25%. Study-level results: Reported findings show TCR beta sequences accurately forecast HLA-A and HLA-B alleles in most subjects. Investigators reported about 160 TCR beta chains as tied to cytomegalovirus.

This chain uses TRBV6-1 with TRBJ2-3, with 10 bases that match TRBD2. The receptor's source is a boy aged 10-17 years in good health and CMV-seronegative. Sequenced: PBMCs. DNA for the CDR3: TGTGCCAGCAGTGAAGCGGGGGGACTAGCGATCACAGATACGCAGTATTTT. It yields the protein CASSEAGGLAITDTQYF.